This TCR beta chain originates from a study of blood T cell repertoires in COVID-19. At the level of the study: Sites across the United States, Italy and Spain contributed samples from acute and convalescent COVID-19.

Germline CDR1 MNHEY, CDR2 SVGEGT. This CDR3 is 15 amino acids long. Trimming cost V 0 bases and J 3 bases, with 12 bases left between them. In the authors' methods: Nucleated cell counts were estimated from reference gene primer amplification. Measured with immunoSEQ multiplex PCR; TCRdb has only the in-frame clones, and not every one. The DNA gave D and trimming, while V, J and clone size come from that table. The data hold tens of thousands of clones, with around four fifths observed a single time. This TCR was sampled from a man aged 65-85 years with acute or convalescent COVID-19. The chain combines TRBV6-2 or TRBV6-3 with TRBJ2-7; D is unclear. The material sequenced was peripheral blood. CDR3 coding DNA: TGTGCCAGCAGTTACTCATGGAGAGCCCTCTACGAGCAGTACTTC. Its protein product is CASSYSWRALYEQYF.